This T cell receptor (beta chain) derives from a study of cytomegalovirus exposure and HLA in healthy donors. Findings and limits, study-wide: The listing of 160 or so TCR beta chains classed them as cytomegalovirus-associated.

The table came from immunoSEQ multiplex PCR; TCRdb's copy has only in-frame clones and leaves some out. The sample records roughly 180,000 clones, around nine tenths being singletons. For this clone: Its antigen remains unknown.

This CDR3 has 15 amino acids. Trimming cost V 4 bases and J 4 bases, with 12 bases left between them. Germline-derived CDR1 and CDR2 are SGHRS and YFSETQ. This chain links TRBV5-1 with TRBJ2-6; D assignment may be TRBD1 or TRBD2 (5 bases each). The sequence was collected from a man aged 30-40 years in good health and CMV-seropositive. The sequencing sample was made of PBMCs. The CDR3 DNA reads TGCGCCAGCAGCCCGGGGCCCTCGGGGGCCAACGTCCTGACTTTC. Its protein product is CASSPGPSGANVLTF.